This T cell receptor beta chain was identified in a study of OX40 agonist ivuxolimab in advanced cancers. As for the study in general: The patients received ivuxolimab by intravenous route every 2 weeks at 0.01 to 10 mg/kg. Findings and limits, study-wide: Relative to CD4+, CD8+ T cells held more expanded clones on average.

In its sample, this clone was seen a few times. Its antigen is undetermined. The V gene lost 6 bases and the J gene lost 1 base, with 7 bases spanning the gap. CDR3 length: 12 residues. The germline gives CDR1 SGDLS, CDR2 YYNGEE. Clones were sequenced by immunoSEQ multiplex PCR, and TCRdb holds only the in-frame ones, with some missing. The repertoire holds about 46,000 clones, with around 86% as singletons. Blood sampling was done at baseline, cycle 4 day 1, and cycle 7 day 1. The sequenced sample was CD4+ or CD8+ T cells sorted from blood, obtained in a trial of the OX40 agonist ivuxolimab. The sequence derives from an adult with an advanced solid tumor such as melanoma, head and neck, liver or kidney cancer. V gene TRBV9 combines with J gene TRBJ1-1, with D hard to call. CDR3 nucleotide sequence: TGTGCCAGCAAGCGGGGGAACACTGAAGCTTTCTTT. Residues: CASKRGNTEAFF.